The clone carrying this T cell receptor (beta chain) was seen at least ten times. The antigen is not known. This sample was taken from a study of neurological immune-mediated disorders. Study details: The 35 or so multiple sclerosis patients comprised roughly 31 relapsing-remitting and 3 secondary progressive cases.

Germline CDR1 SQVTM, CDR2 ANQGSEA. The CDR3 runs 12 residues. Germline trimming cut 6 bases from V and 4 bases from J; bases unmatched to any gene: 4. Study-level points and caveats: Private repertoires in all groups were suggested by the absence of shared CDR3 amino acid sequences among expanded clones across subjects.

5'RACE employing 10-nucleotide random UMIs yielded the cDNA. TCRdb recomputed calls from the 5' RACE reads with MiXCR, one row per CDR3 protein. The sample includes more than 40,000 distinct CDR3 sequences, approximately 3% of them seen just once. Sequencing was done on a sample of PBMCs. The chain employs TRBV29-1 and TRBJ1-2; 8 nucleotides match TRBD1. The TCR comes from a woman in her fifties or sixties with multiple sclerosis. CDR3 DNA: TGCAGCGTGACAGGGGCGGTCTATGGCTACACCTTC. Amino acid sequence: CSVTGAVYGYTF.